Shown below are 22 T cell receptor beta chains from a single sample sequenced in a study of blood T cell repertoires in COVID-19. This table comes from immunoSEQ multiplex PCR, and its TCRdb copy is limited to in-frame clones, with some not included. The data contain 430,000 or so clones, approximately 90% of them singletons. The sample was PBMCs or T cells enriched from blood (not recorded which). The receptors were gathered from a woman in her thirties or forties who had recovered from COVID-19.

The V gene is TRBV18, the J gene TRBJ2-2, with 8 bases identical to TRBD1. V gave up 6 bases and J gave up 2 bases; unmatched junction bases: 11. Germline V gives CDR1 KGHSH, CDR2 LQKENI. The CDR3 extends over 17 amino acids. The CDR3 DNA follows: TGTGCCAGCTCGCGACGAAGGCAGGGGGCAAACACCGGGGAGCTGTTTTTT. Residues: CASSRRRQGANTGELFF.

This chain uses TRBV7-9 with TRBJ2-1; 8 bases are shared with TRBD2. With V trimmed by 0 bases and J by 8 bases, 3 bases remained unmatched. CDR3 size: 14 residues. Germline V CDR1 and CDR2: SEHNR, FQNEAQ (reference sequence). The CDR3: CASSLATSDDEQFF. CDR3 bases: TGTGCCAGCAGCTTAGCGACTAGCGACGATGAGCAGTTCTTC.

The count of this clone is one. The chain couples TRBV4-3 to TRBJ1-1, with a weak D call TRBD1 (5 bases). The CDR3 extends over 16 amino acids. V was shortened by 0 bases and J by 0 bases, with 11 bases between the two germline ends. Germline V CDR1 and CDR2: LGHNA, YSLEER. The CDR3 here is CASSQDKAGMNTEAFF. CDR3 coding DNA: TGCGCCAGCAGCCAAGATAAGGCAGGGATGAACACTGAAGCTTTCTTT.

The chain couples TRBV6-2 or TRBV6-3 to TRBJ2-7; maybe TRBD2 (6 bases). The CDR3 loop spans 12 amino acids. The germline CDR1 and CDR2 sequences are MNHEY and SVGEGT. V was cut by 5 bases and J by 6 bases, with 11 bases left in between. Here the CDR3 reads CASSQWGGEQYF. For the CDR3, the DNA is TGTGCCAGCAGTCAATGGGGAGGCGAGCAGTACTTC.

This clone has a single count. This chain uses TRBV10-3 with TRBJ1-2, with D hard to call. Germline V gene lookup returns CDR1 ENHRY and CDR2 SYGVKD. CDR3 size: 15 residues. Between the trimmed V and J ends, which lost 0 bases and 4 bases, there was a span of 12 bases. This CDR3 reads CAISESIQAFYGYTF. The CDR3 DNA reads TGTGCCATCAGTGAGTCGATCCAGGCTTTCTATGGCTACACCTTC.

The chain couples TRBV20-1 to TRBJ2-7; D may be TRBD2 (5 bases). Germline CDR1 and CDR2: DFQATT and SNEGSKA (reference sequence). This CDR3 has 11 residues. V was shortened by 5 bases and J by 6 bases, with 11 bases between the two germline ends. CDR3 DNA sequence: TGCAGTGCTTTGCGGGTGGTCGAGCAGTACTTC. Its translation is CSALRVVEQYF.

In this sample, this clone turned up once. V is TRBV25-1 and J is TRBJ1-1; possible D gene TRBD1, 5 bases. The CDR3 totals 15 residues. Trimming cost V 3 bases and J 3 bases, with 14 bases left between them. CDR1 and CDR2 (germline): MGHDK, SYGVNS. The CDR3 DNA follows: TGTGCCAGCAGTGAGCCCGCCCGGGGGGACACTGAAGCTTTCTTT. It is translated as CASSEPARGDTEAFF.

The gene calls are TRBV6-2 or TRBV6-3 and TRBJ1-2; 8 bases line up with TRBD1. Germline V gene sequence: CDR1 MNHEY, CDR2 SVGEGT. This CDR3 is built from 14 residues. V dropped 5 bases and J dropped 6; count of bases not matched to a gene: 8. CDR3 in amino acids: CASSTTGDSDGYTF. The DNA of the CDR3 is TGTGCCAGCAGTACGACAGGGGACTCAGATGGCTACACCTTC.

The chain couples TRBV5-1 to TRBJ2-2, with TRBD2 matching over 9 bases. The CDR3 has 19 amino acids. Losses at the gene ends were 4 bases for V and 7 bases for J; bases not matched to a gene: 20. CDR1 and CDR2 (germline): SGHRS, YFSETQ. The DNA of the CDR3 is TGCGCCAGCAGCCCCCGCCGCGCCGGGGCGGGAGGGCTTGGCGGGGAGCTGTTTTTT. It encodes CASSPRRAGAGGLGGELFF.

The chain employs TRBV4-1 and TRBJ1-6; D might be TRBD1 (5 bases). The germline V gene encodes CDR1 MGHRA and CDR2 YSYEKL. The CDR3 is made up of 17 amino acids. The V end was cut by 3 bases, the J end by 6 bases, with 18 bases between. The CDR3 region is CASSQGEARGVNSPLHF. The CDR3 coding sequence is TGCGCCAGCAGCCAGGGGGAAGCTCGGGGGGTTAATTCACCCCTCCACTTT.

The chain links TRBV9 to TRBJ2-1; 8 bases line up with TRBD2. CDR3 length: 13 amino acids. V shed 3 bases and J 8 bases; nucleotides not matched to a gene: 4. Germline V gene sequence: CDR1 SGDLS, CDR2 YYNGEE. The CDR3 sequence is CASSDPGRDEQFF. The CDR3 bases are TGTGCCAGCAGCGATCCCGGGAGGGATGAGCAGTTCTTC.

The chain joins TRBV10-1 to TRBJ1-4, with D maybe TRBD1 (6 bases). This CDR3 comprises 14 residues. Germline CDR1 and CDR2: WNHNN and SYGVQD (reference sequence). Trimming took 6 bases from V and 3 from J, leaving 11 bases between them. The CDR3 spells CASSLGGPNEKLFF. In DNA, the CDR3 is TGCGCCAGCAGCCTAGGGGGACCTAATGAAAAACTGTTTTTT.

The chain links TRBV30 to TRBJ1-2; TRBD1 is a possible D gene (6 bases). The CDR3 extends over 14 amino acids. Germline V gene data show CDR1 as GTSNPN and CDR2 as SVGIG (reference sequence). Trimming shortened V by 2 bases and J by 8 bases, and 18 bases separated the two germline ends. The chain's CDR3 is CAWSRSTGRWGYTF. The CDR3 DNA follows: TGTGCCTGGAGTAGGTCGACAGGTAGATGGGGCTACACCTTC.

This clone was detected only once. This rearrangement joins TRBV24-1 to TRBJ2-2, with D perhaps matching TRBD2 (6 bases). The germline V gene has CDR1 KGHDR and CDR2 SFDVKD. The germline V and J ends were trimmed by 9 bases and 7 bases, with 20 bases remaining between them. This CDR3 has 15 amino acids. The CDR3 sequence: CATAPRERTDGELFF. The DNA for the CDR3 is TGTGCCACCGCCCCTCGGGAGCGTACGGACGGGGAGCTGTTTTTT.

V usage is TRBV10-1 and J usage is TRBJ1-1, with 8 bases lining up with TRBD1. CDR3 length: 15 residues. The J segment lost 6 bases and the V segment lost 0 bases, leaving 6 bases of the junction unmatched. Germline CDR1 and CDR2: WNHNN and SYGVQD (reference sequence). Here the CDR3 reads CASSESRTGFAEAFF. CDR3 in DNA: TGCGCCAGCAGTGAGTCTAGGACAGGGTTCGCTGAAGCTTTCTTT.

V gene TRBV20-1 combines with J gene TRBJ1-1; possible D gene TRBD1, 5 bases. From germline, CDR1 is DFQATT and CDR2 SNEGSKA (reference sequence). This CDR3 contains 11 residues. The CDR3, as DNA: TGCATAGGGGTGTCGAACACTGAAGCTTTCTTT. It codes for CIGVSNTEAFF.

This clone has only one observation. The chain has TRBV29-1 and TRBJ2-7; 8 bases are shared with TRBD1. CDR1 and CDR2 from the germline V gene are SQVTM and ANQGSEA. V shed 0 bases and J 0 bases; nucleotides not matched to a gene: 10. This CDR3 contains 17 residues. The CDR3 here is CSVEDMGRDRYSYEQYF. CDR3 in DNA: TGCAGCGTTGAAGACATGGGCCGGGACAGGTACTCCTACGAGCAGTACTTC.

V is TRBV5-1 and J is TRBJ1-1; perhaps TRBD1 as D (6 bases). The length of the CDR3 is 15 residues. The germline CDR1 and CDR2 sequences are SGHRS and YFSETQ. Trimming cost V 0 bases and J 5 bases, with 14 bases left between them. DNA for the CDR3: TGCGCCAGCAGCTTGGTGTCAGGGGTGGGGACTGAAGCTTTCTTT. Protein: CASSLVSGVGTEAFF.

J is TRBJ2-1 and V is TRBV18; 8 nucleotides line up with TRBD2. The CDR3 is 17 residues long. The junction had 5 bases not matched to a gene; V was cut back by 1 base and J by 0 bases. The germline CDR1 and CDR2 sequences are KGHSH and LQKENI. The CDR3 is CASSPRVAGSSYNEQFF. CDR3 sequence (DNA): TGTGCCAGCTCACCACGGGTAGCGGGGAGCTCCTACAATGAGCAGTTCTTC.

This sequence joins TRBV7-7 and TRBJ2-2; the match to TRBD2 covers 10 bases. V lost 5 bases and J lost 4; bases outside the gene matches: 7. CDR1 is SSHAT and CDR2 is FNYEAQ in the germline V gene (reference sequence). This CDR3 region has 16 residues. CDR3: CASSRTSGTTTGELFF. The CDR3 coding sequence is TGTGCCAGCAGCCGTACTAGCGGGACCACCACCGGGGAGCTGTTTTTT.

CDR3 residues: CASSWGTSSGELFF. In DNA form, the CDR3 reads TGTGCCAGCAGCTGGGGGACTAGTTCCGGGGAGCTGTTTTTT. V usage is TRBV5-6 and J usage is TRBJ2-2; 8 bases line up with TRBD2. The CDR3 is 14 residues long. The V gene end was trimmed by 3 bases and the J gene end by 6 bases; junction bases not matched to a gene: 4. CDR1 is SGHDT, CDR2 YYEEEE, per germline. Full variable domain (rest looked up from reference TRBV5-6 and TRBJ2-2): DAGVTQSPTHLIKTRGQQVTLRCSPKSGHDTVSWYQQALGQGPQFIFQYYEEEERQRGNFPDRFSGHQFPNYSSELNVNALLLGDSALYLCASSWGTSSGELFFGEGSRLTVL.

The V and J genes are TRBV7-9 and TRBJ2-1; a weak D match, TRBD2 (6 bases). Germline assignment: CDR1 SEHNR and CDR2 FQNEAQ (reference sequence). Deletions cut 3 bases from V and 4 bases from J, with 10 bases between. This CDR3 has 14 residues. The CDR3 sequence: CASSFRESYNEQFF. CDR3 DNA sequence: TGTGCCAGCAGCTTTCGGGAGTCTTACAATGAGCAGTTCTTC.